This TCR beta chain was sequenced during a study of shared clonotypes between healthy human individuals (dated by TCRdb to between 2020 and 2021). Looking at the study overall: The cohort included three men and two women between 18 and 49 years of age. For each donor, CD4 naive and CD4 memory were each given three plates, CD8 naive was given two plates, and CD8 memory was given one plate. Leukapheresis yielded between about 0.9 and 9.5 billion PBMCs per donor. Blood TCR repertoires of five healthy adults were deeply sequenced to estimate repertoire size and the extent of clonotype sharing between individuals. To increase sequencing depth and limit assay-specific biases, different laboratories used diverse techniques to prepare libraries and sequence TCR repertoires.

This clone occurred a few times. No cognate antigen has been identified for it. Per-base qualities were not stored, and no clone one base away is much larger. General study outcomes and caveats: Because the study included a small number of donors, the genetic and exposure-history diversity represented was limited. Across a handful of donors, about 5% of naive CD4, roughly 3.4% of naive CD8, 2.3% of memory CD4, and under 0.45% of memory CD8 clonotypes were shared. Sampling was limited to blood, and TCR repertoires in tissue likely differ from TCR repertoires in blood. Pairwise subsampling indicated that sequencing depth was expected to affect the degree of clonotype sharing among donors. Incomplete sequencing was indicated by rarefaction of sorted-subset datasets, despite the large sequencing depth. Naive subsets generally had larger estimated clonotype richness than memory subsets did. Clonotypes shared by all four sorted-subset donors showed higher generation probabilities than non-shared clonotypes.

The donors were healthy, HIV-negative adults with no recently reported acute infections or vaccinations. Every donor was a Caucasian adult residing in Nashville, Tennessee, USA. Magnetic negative selection was used to enrich CD4+ T cells, after which naive cells were positively selected on CD45RA and the negative fraction became the memory subset. After blood collection by leukapheresis, PBMCs were isolated using Ficoll-Histopaque density gradient centrifugation and then cryopreserved in the vapor phase of liquid nitrogen. Analytical flow cytometry was used to check the purity and quantity of each magnetically sorted T cell population. Each sorted fraction had its genomic DNA isolated and then quantified by UV absorbance on a Nanodrop 2000c. CDR1 and CDR2 are drawn from the germline V gene (reference sequence): MNHEY, SMNVEV. V is cut back by 7 bases and J by 1 base, with 9 bases in the junction unmatched. Taken from cysteine to phenylalanine, the CDR3 has 16 residues. Kept here is only the CDR3 DNA, which spans 48 bases and is read in frame from base 1.

TCR CDR3 regions were amplified from genomic DNA by multiplex PCR using the deep immunoSEQ assay. Extracted genomic DNA from each cell subset was distributed evenly across all wells of several immunoSEQ 96-well plates, and each plate was treated as a replicate. Each replicate PCR for sorted subsets received about 200 ng genomic DNA, equal to about 30,000 T cell genomes. Purified libraries were quantified with a Qubit 3.0 fluorometer, sized on a Bioanalyzer 2100, and re-quantified with the KAPA Library Quantification kit. A separate single-read 150-cycle Illumina NextSeq 550 flow cell was used to sequence each immunoSEQ 96-well plate. The original methods were these. Because the immunoSEQ output held only junctional sequences and lacked quality scores, the filtering could not match the filtering applied to full-length reads. To assign V/J genes and CDR3, sequences were annotated using PyIR, a Python wrapper for IgBLAST v1.9, with IMGT germline references. Reads were removed for weak V/J assignments (E-value above 1e-6), missing CDR3, stop codons, out-of-frame junctions, or ambiguous translated residues. V3J clonotypes were defined as sequences sharing the same inferred V gene, J gene, and CDR3 amino acid sequence. The percentage overlap between two repertoires was calculated by dividing the number of shared unique clonotypes by the size of the smaller repertoire. RTK rarefaction, the Chao1 estimator, and Recon v2.1 estimates of unobserved clonotypes were used to assess repertoire richness. OLGA was used to compute generation probabilities for all TCRbeta clonotypes that the gDNA method yielded from several donors. The immuneACCESS repertoire file appears here via TCRdb, limited to in-frame rearrangements. These files lack a portion of the clones; in checked studies, under half of the deficit traces to unresolved V genes, and the cause of the others is not known. V and J calls and clone size follow that table, whereas D and trimming were derived from the DNA. The sample has 2.3 million or so clones on record, about 92% of them singletons. The ten most abundant clones make up around 0.4% of the sample.

The TCR comes from a man between 18 and 35 years old in good health. Some clones in this sample may be carry-over from other donors' samples. Sequencing used naive CD4+ T cells from PBMCs. Per the publication, the cell subset or site label means: CD45RA+ positively selected. The chain links TRBV27 with TRBJ2-3, with 9 middle bases fitting TRBD2. The nucleotides read TGTGCCAGCAAGGTTAGCGGGAGAGGGGGCACAGATACGCAGTATTTT. Its protein product is CASKVSGRGGTDTQYF.